The T cell receptor beta chain described here comes from a study of blood T cell repertoires in COVID-19 (dated by TCRdb to about 2020). In the study overall: The collaborator samples originated in the United States, Italy and Spain and spanned the acute and convalescent phases of COVID-19. The samples were drawn from two sources: the first 160 participants of the ongoing ImmuneRACE study, and 950 to 1,500 subjects contributed by 6 global collaborators. The sample metadata nearly always contained a de-identified subject ID, COVID-19 status, age in years and sex. The repertoires were released in a freely available public database meant as a resource for research on the immune response to SARS-CoV-2. Subjects who had been exposed to COVID-19, were actively infected with it, or had recovered from it provided the deeply sampled blood TCRbeta repertoires that made up the dataset. Where available, HLA class I and class II types were taken from metadata supplied by the sample provider and were not determined by assay-based typing. The prospective study material was composed of cDNA or gDNA derived from T cells, B-cell-depleted T cells, or PBMCs. Findings and caveats that apply to the study as a whole: How much clinical and demographic metadata was included differed by source and by participant, and the metadata was provided uncurated.

In the prospective study, participants were roughly 18 to 95 years old, resided in 20 to 30 geographic areas of the United States, and were enrolled through a virtual design. Cohort assignment in the prospective study relied on participant-reported clinical history from a screening survey and a study questionnaire. Exposed participants had been in contact with someone with a PCR-confirmed or clinician-diagnosed COVID-19 case within 2 weeks of study entry. Mobile phlebotomists in the prospective study collected whole blood, serum and a nasopharyngeal or oropharyngeal swab from every participant. Participants in the prospective study had the option to provide additional blood draws and questionnaires over a 2-month period. Before DNA extraction, prospective study blood samples were shipped either frozen or at room temperature. Regarding this clone: No cognate antigen has been identified for it. No base-level quality is on record; no much larger clone is a single base apart.

CDR1 and CDR2 are read off the germline V gene (reference sequence) as SEHNR and FQNEAQ. The trim is 7 bases for V and 6 bases for J, with a gap of 13 bases between the germline ends. The CDR3 holds 13 amino acids from the cysteine to the phenylalanine. The kept DNA is CDR3 alone, 39 bases in frame from the first base. TCRbeta CDR3 regions were amplified from genomic DNA by means of the immunoSEQ Assay, a bias-controlled multiplex PCR. Regarding the original processing steps: Nucleated cell counts per sample were estimated from amplification of reference gene primers within the assay. To quantify the absolute abundance of each unique TCRbeta CDR3 rearrangement, sequence reads were collapsed and filtered. For each sample, productive Simpson clonality was calculated as the square root of Simpson's diversity index across productive rearrangements. The table was pulled from immuneACCESS by TCRdb, which kept in-frame rearrangements only. Such tables lose some clones; where checked, under half of the loss comes from unresolved V genes, and the rest has no known cause. V, J and clone size were drawn from that table, and D and trimming were deduced from the DNA. Across this sample there are 200,000 to 250,000 clones, with 90% seen only once. The ten largest clonotypes hold around 15% of the sample.

The TCR was taken from a man younger than 45 who had been exposed to COVID-19. The V gene is TRBV7-9 and the J gene is TRBJ1-5; TRBD1 might be the D gene, on 6 matching bases. Specimen: PBMCs or T cells enriched from blood (not recorded which). The nucleotide sequence reads TGTGCCAGCATGGTGGGGGCTGGTCAGCCCCAGCATTTT. This translates into CASMVGAGQPQHF.